The entry below describes one T cell receptor beta chain. Its target antigen remains unknown. Nothing much larger sits one base from this clone, and base qualities are not available. High-throughput TCR beta sequencing profiled peripheral blood CD8+ and CD4+ T cells from healthy donors, Susac syndrome patients and multiple sclerosis patients. The multiple sclerosis controls were treatment-naive patients who had stable or active relapsing-remitting disease and met the revised McDonald criteria. Bulk CD8+ and CD4+ T cells were purified magnetically by negative isolation, whereas CD8+ TEMRA cells were enriched by FACS. Blood was drawn into EDTA tubes, processed within 24 hours, and PBMCs were isolated by density gradient centrifugation. PBMCs intended for TCR sequencing were cryopreserved in liquid nitrogen and thawed later in a water bath at 37 degrees C. The sorted or isolated CD4+, CD8+ and CD8+ TEMRA cells reached a purity of at least 90%.

RNA was extracted using the RNeasy kit, and about 0.5 to 1 ug of the RNA was reverse transcribed with random hexamers. TCR beta CDR3 regions were amplified with the immunoSEQ multiplex PCR assay covering 54 Vbeta and 13 Jbeta segments. To correct PCR amplification bias, a synthetic template baseline was used for both primer optimization and computational correction. On the study's bioinformatics: Reads were annotated to V, D and J genes according to IMGT and were analyzed with immunoSEQ Analyzer, with only productive sequences retained. To calculate clonality, Shannon entropy was normalized by log2 of the number of productive unique sequences and then subtracted from one. For each patient and control, public and private clones were evaluated among the 100 most prevalent clones. Clones were defined as Susac-specific if absent from the healthy and MS cohorts, from 1052 published viral clones and from other ImmuneACCESS disease sequences. In-frame beta chains were kept once TCRdb had trimmed the public reads at Q25 with fastp and called clones with MiXCR. Records with the same CDR3 protein are collapsed into one entry carrying the most frequent genes and DNA. TCRdb, rather than the study authors, made the V and J calls. The sample includes a few hundred thousand distinct CDR3 sequences, with around 95% observed a single time. Less than 0.075% of the sample goes to the ten largest clones.

These data come from a study of CD8 T cells in Susac syndrome (dated by TCRdb to between 2018 and 2021). With regard to the full study: The study used repertoire sequencing to test whether antigen drove CD8+ T cell activation and differentiation in Susac syndrome.

The paper's findings and limits, for the study overall: The study acknowledged that relatively few individuals were included in the TCR sequencing and HLA analysis.

The specimen was CD4+ T cells from PBMCs. The clonotype originates from a human donor with multiple sclerosis.

The DNA sequence reads TGTGCCAGTAGTTACCGGACTAGCGGGGTCTACAATGAGCAGTTCTTC. Protein translation: CASSYRTSGVYNEQFF. The chain employs TRBV19 and TRBJ2-1; 12 bases in the middle match TRBD2. Based on the germline V gene (reference sequence), the CDR1 and CDR2 sequences are LNHDA and SQIVND. The germline V end is reduced by 5 bases and the J end by 3 bases; junction bases left unmatched: 5. The CDR3 holds 16 amino acids from the cysteine to the phenylalanine. Of the read, only the CDR3 DNA is kept; its 48 bases are in frame from base 1.